This T cell receptor beta chain was observed in a study of T cell repertoires in cytomegalovirus infection. The wider study: Public signatures in TCR beta pointed to CMV infection and matching HLA type. Findings and caveats of the study: Cumulative frequency of public TCR beta families picked out carriers of CMV plus the relevant HLA. The ex vivo response showed dominance by HLA-C-restricted CMV-specific TCR beta clonotypes.

Many counts were recorded for this clonotype. Its antigen is not identified. TCRdb independently ran MiXCR on the reads; one entry per CDR3 protein. The repertoire holds about 130,000 distinct CDR3 sequences, with less than 9.5% as singletons. The CDR3 extends over 15 amino acids. With 6 bases clipped from V and 4 bases from J, the junction kept 8 bases outside the gene matches. From germline, CDR1 is SNHLY and CDR2 FYNNEI. V usage is TRBV2 and J usage is TRBJ2-1; 8 bases are a match to TRBD1. The origin of this receptor is a human donor in good health (CMV status not recorded). Some clones in this sample may be carry-over from other donors' samples. Sequencing input: PBMCs. The chain's CDR3 is CASRPRDRRYNEQFF. The DNA of the CDR3 is TGTGCCAGCAGGCCCCGGGACAGGCGATACAATGAGCAGTTCTTC.